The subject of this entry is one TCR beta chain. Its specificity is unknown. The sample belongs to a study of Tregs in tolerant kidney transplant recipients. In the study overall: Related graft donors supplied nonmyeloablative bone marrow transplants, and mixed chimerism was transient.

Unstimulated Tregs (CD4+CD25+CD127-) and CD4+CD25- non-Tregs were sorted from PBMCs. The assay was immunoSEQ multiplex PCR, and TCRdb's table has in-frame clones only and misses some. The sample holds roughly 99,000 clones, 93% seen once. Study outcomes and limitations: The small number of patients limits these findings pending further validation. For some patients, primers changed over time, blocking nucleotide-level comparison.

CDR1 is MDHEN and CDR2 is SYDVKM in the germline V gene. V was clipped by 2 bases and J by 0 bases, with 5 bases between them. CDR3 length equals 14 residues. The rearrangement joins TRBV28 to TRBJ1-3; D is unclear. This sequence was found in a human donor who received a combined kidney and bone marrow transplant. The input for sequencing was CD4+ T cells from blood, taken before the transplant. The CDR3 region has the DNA TGTGCCAGCAGTTTAATCAGCTCTGGAAACACCATATATTTT. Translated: CASSLISSGNTIYF.